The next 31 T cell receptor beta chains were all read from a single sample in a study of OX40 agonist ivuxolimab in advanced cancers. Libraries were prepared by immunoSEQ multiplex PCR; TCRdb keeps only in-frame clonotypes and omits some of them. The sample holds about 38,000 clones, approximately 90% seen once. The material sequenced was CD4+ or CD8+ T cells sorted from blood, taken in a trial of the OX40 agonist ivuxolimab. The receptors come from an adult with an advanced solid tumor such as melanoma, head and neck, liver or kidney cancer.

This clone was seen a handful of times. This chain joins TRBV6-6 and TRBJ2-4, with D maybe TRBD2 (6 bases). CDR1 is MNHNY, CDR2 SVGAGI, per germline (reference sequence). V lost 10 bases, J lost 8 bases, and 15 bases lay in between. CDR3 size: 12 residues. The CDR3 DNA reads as TGTGCCATACTCGGACCGGGGGACATTCAGTACTTC. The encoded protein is CAILGPGDIQYF.

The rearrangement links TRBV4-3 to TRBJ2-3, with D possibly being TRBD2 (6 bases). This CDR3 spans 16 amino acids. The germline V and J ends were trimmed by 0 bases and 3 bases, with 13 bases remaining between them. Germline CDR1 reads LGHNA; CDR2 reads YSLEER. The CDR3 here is CASSQDRGKQTDTQYF. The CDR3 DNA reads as TGCGCCAGCAGCCAAGACCGGGGGAAGCAAACAGATACGCAGTATTTT.

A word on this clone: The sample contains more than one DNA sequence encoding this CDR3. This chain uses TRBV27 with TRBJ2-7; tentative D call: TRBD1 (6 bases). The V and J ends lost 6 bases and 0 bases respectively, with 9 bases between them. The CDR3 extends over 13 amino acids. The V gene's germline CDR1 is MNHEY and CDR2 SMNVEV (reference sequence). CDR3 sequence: CASSVRGSYEQYF. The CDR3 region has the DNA TGTGCCAGCAGCGTCAGGGGCTCCTACGAGCAGTACTTC.

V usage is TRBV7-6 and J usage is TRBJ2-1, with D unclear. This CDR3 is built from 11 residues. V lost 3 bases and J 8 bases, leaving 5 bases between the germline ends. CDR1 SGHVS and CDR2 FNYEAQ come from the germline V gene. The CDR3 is CASSLNDEQFF. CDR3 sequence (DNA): TGTGCCAGCAGCTTGAACGATGAGCAGTTCTTC.

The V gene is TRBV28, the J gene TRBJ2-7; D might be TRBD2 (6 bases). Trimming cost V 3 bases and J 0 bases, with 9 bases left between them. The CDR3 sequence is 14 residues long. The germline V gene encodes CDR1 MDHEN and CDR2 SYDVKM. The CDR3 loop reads CASSFVGSSYEQYF. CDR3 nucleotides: TGTGCCAGCAGTTTTGTCGGGAGCTCCTACGAGCAGTACTTC.

The CDR3 DNA reads as TGCGCCAGCAGCCAAGATACAGGGATTGAAGCTTTCTTT. Its translation: CASSQDTGIEAFF. This rearrangement joins TRBV4-1 to TRBJ1-1; D is possibly TRBD1 (6 bases). Trimming took 0 bases from V and 7 from J, leaving 9 bases between them. This CDR3 contains 13 residues. Germline loops: CDR1 MGHRA, CDR2 YSYEKL.

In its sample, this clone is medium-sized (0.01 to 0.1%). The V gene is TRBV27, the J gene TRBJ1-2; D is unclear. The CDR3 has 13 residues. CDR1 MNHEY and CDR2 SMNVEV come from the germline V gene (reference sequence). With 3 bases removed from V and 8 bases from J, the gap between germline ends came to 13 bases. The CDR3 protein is CASSLRESWGYTF. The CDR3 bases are TGTGCCAGCAGTTTGAGGGAATCCTGGGGCTACACCTTC.

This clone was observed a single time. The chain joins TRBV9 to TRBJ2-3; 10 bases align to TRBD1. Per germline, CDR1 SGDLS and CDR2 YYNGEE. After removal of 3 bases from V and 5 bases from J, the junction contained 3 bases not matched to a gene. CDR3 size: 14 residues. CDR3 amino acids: CASSAGTGVDTQYF. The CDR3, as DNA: TGTGCCAGCAGCGCCGGGACAGGGGTAGATACGCAGTATTTT. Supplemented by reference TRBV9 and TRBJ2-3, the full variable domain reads DSGVTQTPKHLITATGQRVTLRCSPRSGDLSVYWYQQSLDQGLQFLIQYYNGEERAKGNILERFSAQQFPDLHSELNLSSLELGDSALYFCASSAGTGVDTQYFGPGTRLTVL.

The CDR3 spells CASSLGRNSYEQYF. CDR3 sequence (DNA): TGTGCCAGCAGCTTGGGTCGGAACTCCTACGAGCAGTACTTC. The chain is built from TRBV5-5 and TRBJ2-7; D gene uncertain. The CDR3 is 14 residues long. CDR1 and CDR2 from the germline V gene are SGHKS and YYEKEE (reference sequence). V shed 0 bases and J shed 0 bases, with 7 bases lying between them.

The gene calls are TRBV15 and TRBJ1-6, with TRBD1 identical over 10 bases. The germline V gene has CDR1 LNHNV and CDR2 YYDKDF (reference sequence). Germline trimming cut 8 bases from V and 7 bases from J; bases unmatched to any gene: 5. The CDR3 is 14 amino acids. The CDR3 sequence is CATVPGQGNSPLHF. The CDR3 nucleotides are TGTGCCACCGTCCCGGGACAGGGGAATTCACCCCTCCACTTT.

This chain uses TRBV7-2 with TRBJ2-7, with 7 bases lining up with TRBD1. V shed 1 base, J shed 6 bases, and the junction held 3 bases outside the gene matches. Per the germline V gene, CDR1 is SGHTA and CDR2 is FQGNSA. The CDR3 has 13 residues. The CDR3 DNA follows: TGTGCCAGCAGCTTAGGGACAGGTGGCGAGCAGTACTTC. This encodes CASSLGTGGEQYF. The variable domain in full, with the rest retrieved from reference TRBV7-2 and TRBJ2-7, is GAGVSQSPSNKVTEKGKDVELRCDPISGHTALYWYRQSLGQGLEFLIYFQGNSAPDKSGLPSDRFSAERTGGSVSTLTIQRTQQEDSAVYLCASSLGTGGEQYFGPGTRLTVT.

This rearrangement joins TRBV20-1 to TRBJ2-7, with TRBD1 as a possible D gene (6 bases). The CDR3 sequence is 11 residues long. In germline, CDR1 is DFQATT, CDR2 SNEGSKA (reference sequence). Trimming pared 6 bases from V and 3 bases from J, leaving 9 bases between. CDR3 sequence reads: CSAQQGYEQYF. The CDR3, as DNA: TGCAGTGCCCAACAGGGCTACGAGCAGTACTTC.

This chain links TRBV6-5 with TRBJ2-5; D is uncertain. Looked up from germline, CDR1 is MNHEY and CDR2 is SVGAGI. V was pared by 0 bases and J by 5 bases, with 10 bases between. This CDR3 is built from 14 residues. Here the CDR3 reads CASSYSGRPETQYF. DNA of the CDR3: TGTGCCAGCAGTTACTCAGGCAGGCCCGAGACCCAGTACTTC.

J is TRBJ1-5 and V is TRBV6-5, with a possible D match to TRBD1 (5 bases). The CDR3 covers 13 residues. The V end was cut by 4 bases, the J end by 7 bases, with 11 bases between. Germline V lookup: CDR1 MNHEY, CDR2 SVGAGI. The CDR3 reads CASSLQRGQPQHF. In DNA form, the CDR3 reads TGTGCCAGCAGTTTACAGCGGGGGCAGCCCCAGCATTTT.

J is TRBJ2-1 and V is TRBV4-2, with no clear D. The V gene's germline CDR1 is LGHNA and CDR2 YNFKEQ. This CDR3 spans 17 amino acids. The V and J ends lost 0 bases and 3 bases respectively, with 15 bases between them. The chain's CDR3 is CASSQDPPTSYYNEQFF. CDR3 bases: TGTGCCAGCAGCCAAGATCCCCCAACTTCATACTACAATGAGCAGTTCTTC.

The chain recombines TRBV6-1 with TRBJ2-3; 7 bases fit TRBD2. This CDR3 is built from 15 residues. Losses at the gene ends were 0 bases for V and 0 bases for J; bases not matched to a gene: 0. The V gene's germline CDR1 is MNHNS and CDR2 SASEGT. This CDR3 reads CASSEAGGSTDTQYF. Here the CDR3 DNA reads TGTGCCAGCAGTGAAGCCGGGGGGAGCACAGATACGCAGTATTTT.

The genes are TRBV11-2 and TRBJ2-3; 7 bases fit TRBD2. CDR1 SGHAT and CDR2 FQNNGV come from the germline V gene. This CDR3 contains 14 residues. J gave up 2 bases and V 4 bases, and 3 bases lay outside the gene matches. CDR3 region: CASSSTSATDTQYF. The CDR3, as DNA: TGTGCCAGCAGCTCCACTAGCGCCACAGATACGCAGTATTTT.

This chain's CDR3 is CASSPGLAGDYNEQFF. CDR3 nucleotide sequence: TGTGCCAGCAGCCCCGGACTAGCGGGGGACTACAATGAGCAGTTCTTC. The V call is TRBV4-2, the J call TRBJ2-1; TRBD2 aligns across 13 bases. Germline CDR1 LGHNA, CDR2 YNFKEQ. V dropped 4 bases and J dropped 3; count of bases not matched to a gene: 3. CDR3 length: 16 amino acids.

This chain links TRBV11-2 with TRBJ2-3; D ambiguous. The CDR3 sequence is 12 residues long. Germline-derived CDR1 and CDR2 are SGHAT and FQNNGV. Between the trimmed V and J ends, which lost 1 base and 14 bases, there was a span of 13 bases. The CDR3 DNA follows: TGTGCCAGCAGCTTAGGTTCCTGGGCGTGGTATTTT. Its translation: CASSLGSWAWYF.

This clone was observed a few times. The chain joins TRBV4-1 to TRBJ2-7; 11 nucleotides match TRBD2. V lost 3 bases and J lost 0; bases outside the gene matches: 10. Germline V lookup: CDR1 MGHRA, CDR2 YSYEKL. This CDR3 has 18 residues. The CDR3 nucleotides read TGCGCCAGCAGCCAGCGGGGGATTACTAGCGGGGGCTCCTACGAGCAGTACTTC. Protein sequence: CASSQRGITSGGSYEQYF.

The CDR3 sequence: CASSQGSGDVETQYF. CDR3 sequence (DNA): TGCGCCAGCAGCCAAGGAAGTGGTGACGTGGAGACCCAGTACTTC. The rearrangement links TRBV4-3 to TRBJ2-5; D is ambiguous. CDR1 and CDR2 from the germline V gene are LGHNA and YSLEER. The CDR3 length is 15 residues. Trimming cost V 1 base and J 5 bases, with 14 bases left between them.

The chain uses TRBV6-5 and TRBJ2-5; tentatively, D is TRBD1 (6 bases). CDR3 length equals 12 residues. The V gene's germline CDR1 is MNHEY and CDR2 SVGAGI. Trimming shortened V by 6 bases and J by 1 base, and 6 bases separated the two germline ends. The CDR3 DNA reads TGTGCCAGCAGGGACAGCCAAGAGACCCAGTACTTC. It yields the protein CASRDSQETQYF.

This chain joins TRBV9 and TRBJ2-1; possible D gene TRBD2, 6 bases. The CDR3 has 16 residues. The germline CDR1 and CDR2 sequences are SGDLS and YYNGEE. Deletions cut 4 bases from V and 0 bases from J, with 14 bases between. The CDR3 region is CASSISGVSSYNEQFF. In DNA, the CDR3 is TGTGCCAGCAGCATTTCGGGGGTAAGCTCCTACAATGAGCAGTTCTTC.

For the CDR3, the DNA is TGTGCCAGCAGCAAAACGAAGACAGGACTGTACGAGCAGTACTTC. Protein: CASSKTKTGLYEQYF. The chain recombines TRBV21-1 with TRBJ2-7; the D segment call TRBD1 is taken from the table without a DNA check. TRBV21-1 is a documented pseudogene. There are 15 residues in the CDR3.

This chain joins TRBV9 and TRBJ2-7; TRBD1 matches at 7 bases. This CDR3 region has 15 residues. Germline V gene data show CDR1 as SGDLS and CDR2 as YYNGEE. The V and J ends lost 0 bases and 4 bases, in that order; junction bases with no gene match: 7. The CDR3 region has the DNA TGTGCCAGCAGCGTAGCTTCGGGACAGCTATACGAGCAGTACTTC. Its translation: CASSVASGQLYEQYF. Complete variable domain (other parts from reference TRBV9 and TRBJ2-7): DSGVTQTPKHLITATGQRVTLRCSPRSGDLSVYWYQQSLDQGLQFLIQYYNGEERAKGNILERFSAQQFPDLHSELNLSSLELGDSALYFCASSVASGQLYEQYFGPGTRLTVT.

CDR3 region: CASSYSGGGSIEQYF. The CDR3 nucleotides read TGTGCCAGCAGTTACTCTGGCGGGGGTAGTATCGAGCAGTACTTC. This chain joins TRBV6-5 and TRBJ2-7; the match to TRBD2 covers 7 bases. V lost 0 bases to trimming and J lost 6 bases; unmatched junction nucleotides: 8. Per germline, CDR1 MNHEY and CDR2 SVGAGI. This CDR3 comprises 15 residues.

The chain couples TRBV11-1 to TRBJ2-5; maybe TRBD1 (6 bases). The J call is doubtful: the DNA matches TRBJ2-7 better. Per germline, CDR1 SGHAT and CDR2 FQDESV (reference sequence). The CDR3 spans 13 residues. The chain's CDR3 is CASSPQGSYEQYF. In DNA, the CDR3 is TGTGCCAGCAGCCCACAGGGCTCCTACGAGCAGTACTTC.

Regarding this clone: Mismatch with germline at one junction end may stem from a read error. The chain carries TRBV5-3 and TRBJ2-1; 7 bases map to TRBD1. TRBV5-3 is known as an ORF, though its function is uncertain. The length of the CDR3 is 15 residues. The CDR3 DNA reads TGTGCCAGCAGCTTGGGAGACAGGGCCTACAATGAGCAGTTCTTC. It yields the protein CASSLGDRAYNEQFF.

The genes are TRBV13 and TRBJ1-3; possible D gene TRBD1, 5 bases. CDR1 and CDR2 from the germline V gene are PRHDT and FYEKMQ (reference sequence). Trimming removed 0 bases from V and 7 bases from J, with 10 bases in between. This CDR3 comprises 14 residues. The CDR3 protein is CASSLGTGGNTIYF. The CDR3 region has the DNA TGTGCCAGCAGCTTAGGAACGGGGGGGAACACCATATATTTT.

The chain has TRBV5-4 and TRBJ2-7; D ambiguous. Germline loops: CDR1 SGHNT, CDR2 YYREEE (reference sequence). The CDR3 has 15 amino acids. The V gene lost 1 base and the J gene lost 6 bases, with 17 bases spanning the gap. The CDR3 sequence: CASSLKVYDPTEQYF. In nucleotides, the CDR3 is TGTGCCAGCAGCTTGAAGGTATACGACCCAACCGAGCAGTACTTC.

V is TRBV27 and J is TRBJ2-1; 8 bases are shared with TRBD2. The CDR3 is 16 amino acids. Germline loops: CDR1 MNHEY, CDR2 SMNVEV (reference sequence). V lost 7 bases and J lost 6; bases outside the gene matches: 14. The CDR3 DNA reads TGTGCCAGCAACAACCGAACTAGCGGTCCTTTCAATGAGCAGTTCTTC. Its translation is CASNNRTSGPFNEQFF.